This record looks at one T cell receptor (beta chain) sequence and its context. The data were obtained in a study of somatic mutations in cytotoxic T cells in rheumatoid arthritis. The CDR3 spans 16 residues. Germline CDR1 is SGHRS and CDR2 is YFSETQ. The V end was cut by 2 bases, the J end by 0 bases, with 15 bases between. TCRdb's copy holds only in-frame clones and misses some; the assay was immunoSEQ multiplex PCR. The table lists approximately 15,000 clones, roughly four fifths of them singletons. Sequences were obtained from CD8+ T cells sorted from blood. V usage is TRBV5-1 and J usage is TRBJ2-7; unclear D gene. The sequence derives from an adult with rheumatoid arthritis. The CDR3: CASSLFPSSSSYEQYF. The CDR3 coding sequence is TGCGCCAGCAGCTTATTCCCGAGTAGCAGCTCCTACGAGCAGTACTTC.